This entry concerns a single T cell receptor (beta chain). This specimen comes from a study of blood T cell repertoires in COVID-19. The wider study: Samples representing acute and convalescent COVID-19 were sourced from the United States, Italy and Spain. T cells, B-cell-depleted T cells, or PBMCs provided the cDNA or gDNA that served as material.

Germline loops: CDR1 SGHVS, CDR2 FQNEAQ. V gave up 0 bases and J gave up 6 bases; unmatched junction bases: 4. This CDR3 is 15 amino acids long. Methods used by the authors: Nucleated cell number was recorded as an estimate derived from reference gene primer amplification. The method was immunoSEQ multiplex PCR; TCRdb's version includes in-frame clones alone and lacks a portion of them. That table supplies the V and J calls and clone size; D and trimming were determined from the DNA. The sample lists fewer than 250,000 clones, roughly four fifths occurring once. The source material was peripheral blood. The V and J genes are TRBV7-8 and TRBJ2-2, with 7 bases identical to TRBD1. The receptor's source is a woman aged 40 to 50 with acute or convalescent COVID-19. As DNA, the CDR3 is TGTGCCAGCAGCTTAGCGCAGGGGGTTCCCGGGGAGCTGTTTTTT. It translates to CASSLAQGVPGELFF.